The T cell receptor (beta chain) under discussion was sequenced for a study of T cell repertoires in cytomegalovirus infection. Whole-study context: Recently identified HLA-C-restricted and well-studied HLA-B-restricted CMV epitopes were used. An indication of both CMV infection and matching HLA type came from public TCR beta signatures. Study results and caveats: Accumulated public TCR beta family frequency recognized individuals carrying CMV together with the relevant HLA.

TCRdb analysed the reads with MiXCR anew, one entry per CDR3 protein. This table holds fewer than 1,000,000 distinct CDR3 sequences, roughly 31% found once. Worth noting for this clonotype: Its antigen remains unidentified.

Looked up from germline, CDR1 is SNHLY and CDR2 is FYNNEI. V was clipped by 1 base and J by 2 bases, with 7 bases between them. The CDR3 spans 14 residues. The receptor comes from a human donor in good health (CMV status not recorded). Some clones in this sample may be carry-over from other donors' samples. V gene TRBV2 combines with J gene TRBJ2-3; D is uncertain. The sample was cultured CD8+ T cells from PBMCs, taken from culture after CMV antigen stimulation. DNA for the CDR3: TGTGCCAGCAGTGAAGGCTCCCCCACAGATACGCAGTATTTT. Translation gives CASSEGSPTDTQYF.